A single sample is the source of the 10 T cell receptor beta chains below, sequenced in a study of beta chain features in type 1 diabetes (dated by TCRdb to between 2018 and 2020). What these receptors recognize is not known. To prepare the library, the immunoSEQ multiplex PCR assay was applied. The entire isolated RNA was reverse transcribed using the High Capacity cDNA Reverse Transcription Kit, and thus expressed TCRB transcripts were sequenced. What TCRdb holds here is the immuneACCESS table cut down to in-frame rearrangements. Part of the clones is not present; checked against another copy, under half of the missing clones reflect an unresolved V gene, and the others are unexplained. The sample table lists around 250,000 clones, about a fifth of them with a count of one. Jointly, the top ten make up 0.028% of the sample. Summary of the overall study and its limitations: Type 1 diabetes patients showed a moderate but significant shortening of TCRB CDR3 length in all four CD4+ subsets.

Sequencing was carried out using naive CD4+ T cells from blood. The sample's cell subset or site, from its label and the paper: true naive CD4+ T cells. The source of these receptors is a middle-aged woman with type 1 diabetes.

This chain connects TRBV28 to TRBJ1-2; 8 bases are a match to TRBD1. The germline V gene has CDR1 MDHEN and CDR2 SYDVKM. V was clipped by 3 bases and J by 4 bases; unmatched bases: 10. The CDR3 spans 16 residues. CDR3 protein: CASSFNSGGAPYGYTF. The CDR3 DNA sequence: TGTGCCAGCAGTTTTAATTCAGGGGGCGCCCCCTATGGCTACACCTTC.

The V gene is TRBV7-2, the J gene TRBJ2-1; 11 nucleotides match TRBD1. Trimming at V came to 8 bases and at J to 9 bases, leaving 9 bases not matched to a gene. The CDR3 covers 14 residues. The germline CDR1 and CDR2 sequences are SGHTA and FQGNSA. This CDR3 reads CASGPDRGLGEQFF. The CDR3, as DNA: TGTGCCAGCGGCCCGGACAGGGGGCTTGGTGAGCAGTTCTTC. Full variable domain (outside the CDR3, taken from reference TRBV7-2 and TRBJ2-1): GAGVSQSPSNKVTEKGKDVELRCDPISGHTALYWYRQSLGQGLEFLIYFQGNSAPDKSGLPSDRFSAERTGGSVSTLTIQRTQQEDSAVYLCASGPDRGLGEQFFGPGTRLTVL.

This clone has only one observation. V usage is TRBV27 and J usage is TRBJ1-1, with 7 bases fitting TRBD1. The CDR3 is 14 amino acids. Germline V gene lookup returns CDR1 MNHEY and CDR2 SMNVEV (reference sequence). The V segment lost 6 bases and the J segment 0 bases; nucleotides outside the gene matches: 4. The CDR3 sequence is CASSETGMNTEAFF. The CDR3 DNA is TGTGCCAGCAGCGAGACAGGGATGAACACTGAAGCTTTCTTT.

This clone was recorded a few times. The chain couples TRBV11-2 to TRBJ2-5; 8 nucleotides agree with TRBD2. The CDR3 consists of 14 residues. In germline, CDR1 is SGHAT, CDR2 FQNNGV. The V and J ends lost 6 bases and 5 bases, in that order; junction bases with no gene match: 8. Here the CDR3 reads CASSPTSVGETQYF. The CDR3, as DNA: TGTGCCAGCAGTCCGACTAGCGTGGGGGAGACCCAGTACTTC.

The CDR3 nucleotides are TGCAGCGTTGAACAGGGTTGGGACACTGAAGCTTTCTTT. It yields the protein CSVEQGWDTEAFF. V usage is TRBV29-1 and J usage is TRBJ1-1, with D perhaps matching TRBD1 (5 bases). Germline V gives CDR1 SQVTM, CDR2 ANQGSEA. V lost 2 bases and J 3 bases, leaving 10 bases between the germline ends. This CDR3 is 13 amino acids long.

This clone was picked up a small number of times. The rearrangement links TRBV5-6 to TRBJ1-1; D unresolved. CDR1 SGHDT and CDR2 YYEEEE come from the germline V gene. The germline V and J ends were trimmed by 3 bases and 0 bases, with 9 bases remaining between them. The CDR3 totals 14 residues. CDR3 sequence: CASSWTGMNTEAFF. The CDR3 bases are TGTGCCAGCAGCTGGACCGGGATGAACACTGAAGCTTTCTTT.

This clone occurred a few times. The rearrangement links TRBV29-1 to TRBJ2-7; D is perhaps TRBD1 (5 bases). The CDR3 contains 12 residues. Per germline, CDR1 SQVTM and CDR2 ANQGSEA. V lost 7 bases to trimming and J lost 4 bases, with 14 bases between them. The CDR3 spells CSARLRGYEQYF. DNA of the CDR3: TGCAGCGCTCGACTTAGGGGTTACGAGCAGTACTTC.

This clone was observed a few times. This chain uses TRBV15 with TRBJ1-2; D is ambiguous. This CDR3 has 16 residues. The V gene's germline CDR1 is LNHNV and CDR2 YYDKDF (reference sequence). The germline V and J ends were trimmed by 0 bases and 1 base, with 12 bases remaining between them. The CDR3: CATSRDAASFNYGYTF. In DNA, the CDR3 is TGTGCCACCAGCAGAGATGCCGCTAGTTTTAACTATGGCTACACCTTC.

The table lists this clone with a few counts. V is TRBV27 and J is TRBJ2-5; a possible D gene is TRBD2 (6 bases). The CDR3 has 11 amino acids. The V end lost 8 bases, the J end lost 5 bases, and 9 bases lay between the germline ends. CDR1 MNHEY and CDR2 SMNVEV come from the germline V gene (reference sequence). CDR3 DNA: TGTGCCAGCCGCGGAGGGGAGACCCAGTACTTC. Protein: CASRGGETQYF.

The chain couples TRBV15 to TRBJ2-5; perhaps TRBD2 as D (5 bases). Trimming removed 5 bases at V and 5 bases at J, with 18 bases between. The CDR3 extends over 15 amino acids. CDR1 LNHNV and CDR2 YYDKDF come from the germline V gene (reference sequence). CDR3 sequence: CATSSLYAGGETQYF. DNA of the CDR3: TGTGCCACCAGCTCACTATATGCCGGCGGGGAGACCCAGTACTTC.